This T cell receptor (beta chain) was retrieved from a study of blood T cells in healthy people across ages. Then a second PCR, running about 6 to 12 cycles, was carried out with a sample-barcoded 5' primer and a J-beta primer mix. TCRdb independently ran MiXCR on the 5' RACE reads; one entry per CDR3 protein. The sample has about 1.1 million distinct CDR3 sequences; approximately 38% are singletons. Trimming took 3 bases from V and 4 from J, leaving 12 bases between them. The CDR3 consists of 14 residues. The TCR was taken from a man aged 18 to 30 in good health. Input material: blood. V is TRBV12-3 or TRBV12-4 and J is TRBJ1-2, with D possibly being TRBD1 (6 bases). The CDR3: CASSLGAGPYGYTF. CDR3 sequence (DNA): TGTGCCAGCAGTTTGGGGGCAGGACCCTATGGCTACACCTTC.